These T cell receptor beta chains were read from a single sample in a study of blood T cells in healthy people across ages. TCRdb recomputed calls from the 5' RACE reads with MiXCR, one row per CDR3 protein. The table includes some 1.1 million distinct CDR3 sequences, 30% to 40% detected once. The specimen sequenced was blood. Receptors originate from a man younger than 35 in good health. CDR3s include the opening cysteine and the closing phenylalanine or tryptophan. A D gene is named only where the DNA matches it firmly. Rows give clone size only sometimes, using once, few, many, or a class for an expanded clone.

size: few
V: TRBV5-1
J: TRBJ2-2
D: .
DNA: TGCGCCAGCAGCTTGGCACAGGGATATACCGGGGAGCTGTTTTTT
CDR3: CASSLAQGYTGELFF

size: few
V: TRBV12-3/TRBV12-4
J: TRBJ2-7
D: .
DNA: TGTGCCAGCAGTGGGGAGGGGGTCAGCTCCTACGAGCAGTACTTC
CDR3: CASSGEGVSSYEQYF

size: .
V: TRBV20-1
J: TRBJ1-1
D: .
DNA: TGCAGTGCTAGTACGTTGCTGAACACTGAAGCTTTCTTT
CDR3: CSASTLLNTEAFF

size: few
V: TRBV7-9
J: TRBJ2-3
D: .
DNA: TGTGCCAGCACGGGCGGACGGGATCATGCGATTAGCACAGATACGCAGTATTTT
CDR3: CASTGGRDHAISTDTQYF

size: .
V: TRBV7-7
J: TRBJ2-2
D: .
DNA: TGTGCCAGCAGCTTGGGACTCCCTCCTTTGGCCGGGGAGCTGTTTTTT
CDR3: CASSLGLPPLAGELFF

size: .
V: TRBV7-9
J: TRBJ1-2
D: .
DNA: TGTGCCAGCAGCGCTCAGGACATAACTAACTATGGCTACACCTTC
CDR3: CASSAQDITNYGYTF

size: few
V: TRBV7-2
J: TRBJ2-1
D: .
DNA: TGTGCCAGCGGTCGGGACTCCTACAATGAGCAGTTCTTC
CDR3: CASGRDSYNEQFF

size: few
V: TRBV7-9
J: TRBJ1-1
D: .
DNA: TGTGCCGGCAGCCTACCGGGACATAAGAACACTGAAGCTTTCTTT
CDR3: CAGSLPGHKNTEAFF

size: .
V: TRBV7-9
J: TRBJ1-1
D: TRBD1
DNA: TGTGCCAGCAGCTCCGACAGGGGAAAGACTGAAGCTTTCTTT
CDR3: CASSSDRGKTEAFF

size: .
V: TRBV28
J: TRBJ2-5
D: .
DNA: TGTGCCAGCAGTTTTTTTGGAGAGACCCAGTACTTC
CDR3: CASSFFGETQYF

size: many
V: TRBV27
J: TRBJ2-4
D: .
DNA: TGTGCCAGCAGTTCCGCCAGGGTGGGGCTAGCCAAAAACATTCAGTACTTC
CDR3: CASSSARVGLAKNIQYF

size: .
V: TRBV7-9
J: TRBJ2-1
D: .
DNA: TGTGCCAGCAGCTTGATCCCGGGGGCCTACAATGAGCAGTTCTTC
CDR3: CASSLIPGAYNEQFF

size: few
V: TRBV12-3/TRBV12-4
J: TRBJ1-4
D: .
DNA: TGTGCCAGCAGCCAGTTCCAGATTAATGAAAAACTGTTTTTT
CDR3: CASSQFQINEKLFF

size: .
V: TRBV20-1
J: TRBJ1-2
D: .
DNA: TGCAGTGCTAGTGCTGCAGGCAGGGGCTACACCTTC
CDR3: CSASAAGRGYTF

size: .
V: TRBV12-5
J: TRBJ2-3
D: .
DNA: TGTGCTAGTGGTCACCCCCGCGCAGATACGCAGTATTTT
CDR3: CASGHPRADTQYF

size: .
V: TRBV7-2
J: TRBJ2-2
D: .
DNA: TGTGCCAGCAGCTTAGTATCCATGGCGAACACCGGGGAGCTGTTTTTT
CDR3: CASSLVSMANTGELFF

size: .
V: TRBV7-9
J: TRBJ1-1
D: .
DNA: TGTGCCGGCAGCCCCGCGGGGGGTCCTGAAGCTTTCTTT
CDR3: CAGSPAGGPEAFF

size: .
V: TRBV28
J: TRBJ2-3
D: TRBD2
DNA: TGTGCCAGCAGTTTCCCGCCGGGGGGACTTCGGTCAGATACGCAGTATTTT
CDR3: CASSFPPGGLRSDTQYF

size: .
V: TRBV12-3/TRBV12-4
J: TRBJ2-6
D: .
DNA: TGTGCCAGCAGTTTGACCCCCGTCCTGACTTTC
CDR3: CASSLTPVLTF

size: few
V: TRBV2
J: TRBJ1-2
D: .
DNA: TGTGCCAGCAGGGCCTTGGGGGAAAACTATGGCTACACCTTC
CDR3: CASRALGENYGYTF

size: few
V: TRBV9
J: TRBJ2-7
D: .
DNA: TGTGCCAGCAGTTTCTACGGTGAGTCTTCCTCCGAGCAGTACTTC
CDR3: CASSFYGESSSEQYF

size: .
V: TRBV4-3
J: TRBJ2-1
D: TRBD2
DNA: TGCGCCAGCAGCCAAGAAAGCGGGGCGGGAAATGAGCAGTTCTTC
CDR3: CASSQESGAGNEQFF

size: .
V: TRBV6-2/TRBV6-3
J: TRBJ2-7
D: .
DNA: TGTGCCAGCAGTCACAGGGCGGACGAGCAGTACTTC
CDR3: CASSHRADEQYF

size: few
V: TRBV9
J: TRBJ2-7
D: .
DNA: TGTGCCAGCAGCGTTACAGGGTCAGGCGAGCAGTACTTC
CDR3: CASSVTGSGEQYF

size: .
V: TRBV7-3
J: TRBJ2-1
D: .
DNA: TGTGCCAGCAGCGCATATCGGGACTCTGGTGAGCAGTTCTTC
CDR3: CASSAYRDSGEQFF

size: .
V: TRBV20-1
J: TRBJ2-5
D: TRBD1
DNA: TGCAGTGCTAGTCCTGGACAGGGTTTGGAAGAGACCCAGTACTTC
CDR3: CSASPGQGLEETQYF

size: .
V: TRBV29-1
J: TRBJ1-4
D: TRBD1
DNA: TGCAGCGTTGCCCCTGGGGGACAGGGAAAAGAAAAACTGTTTTTT
CDR3: CSVAPGGQGKEKLFF

size: .
V: TRBV5-4
J: TRBJ2-1
D: .
DNA: TGTGCCAGCAGCCCCCGGACGACCAATGAGCAGTTCTTC
CDR3: CASSPRTTNEQFF

size: once
V: TRBV12-3/TRBV12-4
J: TRBJ1-5
D: .
DNA: TGTGCCAGCAGTTCAGGAGGGAACAGCAATCAGCCCCAGCATTTT
CDR3: CASSSGGNSNQPQHF

size: many
V: TRBV9
J: TRBJ2-1
D: .
DNA: TGTGCCAGCAGCGTGACCGGGACACTCTACAATGAGCAGTTCTTC
CDR3: CASSVTGTLYNEQFF

size: .
V: TRBV12-3/TRBV12-4
J: TRBJ2-7
D: TRBD1
DNA: TGTGCCAGCAGCCCAGACAGGGTGACTCTCCACGAGCAGTACTTC
CDR3: CASSPDRVTLHEQYF

size: .
V: TRBV3-1
J: TRBJ2-1
D: TRBD2
DNA: TGTGCCAGCAGCCGCGAGCGGGGAGGTTTTTATGAGCAGTTCTTC
CDR3: CASSRERGGFYEQFF

size: .
V: TRBV4-1
J: TRBJ1-2
D: TRBD1
DNA: TGCGCCAGCAGCCAAGCGATTCAGGGGGCGGCTACTAACTATGGCTACACCTTC
CDR3: CASSQAIQGAATNYGYTF

size: few
V: TRBV6-6
J: TRBJ2-3
D: .
DNA: TGTGCCGGCGGACAGTGGAGCACAGATACGCAGTATTTT
CDR3: CAGGQWSTDTQYF

size: many
V: TRBV2
J: TRBJ2-1
D: .
DNA: TGTGCCAGCGACAGGCCGGATTACAATGAGCAGTTCTTC
CDR3: CASDRPDYNEQFF

size: many
V: TRBV6-5
J: TRBJ1-2
D: .
DNA: TGTGCCAGCAGTTACTCAGCTAACTATGGCTACACCTTC
CDR3: CASSYSANYGYTF

size: .
V: TRBV5-1
J: TRBJ1-4
D: TRBD1
DNA: TGCGCCAGCAGCCTAAGCCGAGAGCCGGGACAGGGGTTTGAAAAACTGTTTTTT
CDR3: CASSLSREPGQGFEKLFF

size: .
V: TRBV9
J: TRBJ1-4
D: TRBD1
DNA: TGTGCCAGCAGCCTCGGGGGGACAGGGGCGCAAAAACTGTTTTTT
CDR3: CASSLGGTGAQKLFF

size: few
V: TRBV19
J: TRBJ2-1
D: .
DNA: TGTGCCAGTAGTGAAGGCCCCGTGACAGGCTCCTACAATGAGCAGTTCTTC
CDR3: CASSEGPVTGSYNEQFF

size: .
V: TRBV12-3/TRBV12-4
J: TRBJ1-4
D: TRBD1
DNA: TGTGCCAGCACCAGGGCGGGACAGGGTGAAAAACTGTTTTTT
CDR3: CASTRAGQGEKLFF

size: .
V: TRBV9
J: TRBJ1-5
D: TRBD1
DNA: TGTGCCAGCAGCGGACAGGGGAGTGGTCAGCCCCAGCATTTT
CDR3: CASSGQGSGQPQHF

size: .
V: TRBV24-1
J: TRBJ2-2
D: .
DNA: TGTGCCACCAGTCCACGGACTGAAACCGGGGAGCTGTTTTTT
CDR3: CATSPRTETGELFF

size: few
V: TRBV9
J: TRBJ1-1
D: .
DNA: TGTGCCAGCAGCGGAACAGGGATGGGTTTGAACACTGAAGCTTTCTTT
CDR3: CASSGTGMGLNTEAFF